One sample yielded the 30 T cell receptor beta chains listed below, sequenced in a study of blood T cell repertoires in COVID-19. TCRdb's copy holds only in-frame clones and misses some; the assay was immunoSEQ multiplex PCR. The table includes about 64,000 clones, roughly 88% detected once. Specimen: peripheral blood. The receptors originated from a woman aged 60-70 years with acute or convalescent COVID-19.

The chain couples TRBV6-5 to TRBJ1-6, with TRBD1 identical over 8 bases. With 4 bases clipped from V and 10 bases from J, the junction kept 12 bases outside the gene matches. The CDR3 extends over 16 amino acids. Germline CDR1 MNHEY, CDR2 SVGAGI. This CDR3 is CASSSGGSYAISPLHF. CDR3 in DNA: TGTGCCAGCAGTTCAGGGGGCTCATATGCGATCTCACCCCTCCACTTT.

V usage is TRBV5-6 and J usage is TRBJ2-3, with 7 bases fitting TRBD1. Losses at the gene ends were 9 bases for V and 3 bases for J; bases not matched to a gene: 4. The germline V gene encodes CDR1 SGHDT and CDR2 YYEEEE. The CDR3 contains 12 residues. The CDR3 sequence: CATKTGTDTQYF. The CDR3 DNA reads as TGTGCCACCAAGACAGGGACAGATACGCAGTATTTT.

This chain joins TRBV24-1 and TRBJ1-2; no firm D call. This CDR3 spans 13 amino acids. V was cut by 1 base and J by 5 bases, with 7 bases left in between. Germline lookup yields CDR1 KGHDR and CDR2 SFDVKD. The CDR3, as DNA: TGTGCCACCAGTGATTTTCGGGGTTATGGCTACACCTTC. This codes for CATSDFRGYGYTF.

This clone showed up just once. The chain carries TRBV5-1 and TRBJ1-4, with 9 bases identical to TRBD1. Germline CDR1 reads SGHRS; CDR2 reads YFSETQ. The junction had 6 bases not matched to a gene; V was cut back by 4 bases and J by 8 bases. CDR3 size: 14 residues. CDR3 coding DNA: TGCGCCAGCAGCCGGACAGGGGATGGGGAAAAACTGTTTTTT. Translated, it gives CASSRTGDGEKLFF.

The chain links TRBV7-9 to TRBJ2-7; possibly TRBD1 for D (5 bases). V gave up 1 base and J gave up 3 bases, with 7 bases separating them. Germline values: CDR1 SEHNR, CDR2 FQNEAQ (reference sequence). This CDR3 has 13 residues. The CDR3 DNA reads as TGTGCCAGCAGCTTAGACAGGATCTACGAGCAGTACTTC. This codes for CASSLDRIYEQYF. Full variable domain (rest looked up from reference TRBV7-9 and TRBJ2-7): DTGVSQNPRHKITKRGQNVTFRCDPISEHNRLYWYRQTLGQGPEFLTYFQNEAQLEKSRLLSDRFSAERPKGSFSTLEIQRTEQGDSAMYLCASSLDRIYEQYFGPGTRLTVT.

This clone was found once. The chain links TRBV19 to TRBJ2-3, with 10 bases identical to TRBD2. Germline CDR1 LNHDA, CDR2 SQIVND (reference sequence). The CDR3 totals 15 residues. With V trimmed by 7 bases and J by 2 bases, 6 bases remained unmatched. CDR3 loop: CASTERGGITDTQYF. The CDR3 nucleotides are TGTGCCAGTACCGAGCGGGGGGGTATCACAGATACGCAGTATTTT.

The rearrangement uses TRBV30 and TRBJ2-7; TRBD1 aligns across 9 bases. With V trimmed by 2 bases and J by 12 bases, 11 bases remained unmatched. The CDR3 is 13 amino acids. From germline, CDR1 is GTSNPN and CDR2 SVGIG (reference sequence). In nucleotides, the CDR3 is TGTGCCTGGAGTTCTTTGGGACAGGGTCAGGTGTACTTC. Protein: CAWSSLGQGQVYF.

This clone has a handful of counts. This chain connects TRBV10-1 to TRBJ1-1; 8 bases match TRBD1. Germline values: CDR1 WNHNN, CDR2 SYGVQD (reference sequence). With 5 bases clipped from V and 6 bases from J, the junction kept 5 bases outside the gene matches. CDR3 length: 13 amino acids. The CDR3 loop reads CASSQGARPEAFF. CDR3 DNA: TGCGCCAGCAGTCAGGGGGCTCGCCCTGAAGCTTTCTTT.

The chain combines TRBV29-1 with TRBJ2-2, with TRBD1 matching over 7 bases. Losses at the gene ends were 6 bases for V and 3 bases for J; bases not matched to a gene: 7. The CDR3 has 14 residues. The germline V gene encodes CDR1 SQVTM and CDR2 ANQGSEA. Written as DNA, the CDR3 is TGCAGCGTCGCTACGGGACAGCACACCGGGGAGCTGTTTTTT. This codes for CSVATGQHTGELFF.

The DNA of the CDR3 is TGTGCCAGCAGCTGGGGGGAGGGAAGTGGTTCACCCCTCCACTTT. It specifies CASSWGEGSGSPLHF. V is TRBV5-6 and J is TRBJ1-6; perhaps TRBD1 as D (5 bases). Trimming stripped 3 bases from V and 9 bases from J, with 16 bases between. Germline assignment: CDR1 SGHDT and CDR2 YYEEEE. CDR3 length: 15 residues.

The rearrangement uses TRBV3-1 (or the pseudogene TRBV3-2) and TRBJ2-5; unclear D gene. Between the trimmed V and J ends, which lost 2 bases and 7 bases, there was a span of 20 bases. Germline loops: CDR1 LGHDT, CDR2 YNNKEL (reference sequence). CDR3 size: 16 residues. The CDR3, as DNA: TGTGCCAGCAGCCAAACCCTCACTAAGATCCTCGGGACCCAGTACTTC. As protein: CASSQTLTKILGTQYF.

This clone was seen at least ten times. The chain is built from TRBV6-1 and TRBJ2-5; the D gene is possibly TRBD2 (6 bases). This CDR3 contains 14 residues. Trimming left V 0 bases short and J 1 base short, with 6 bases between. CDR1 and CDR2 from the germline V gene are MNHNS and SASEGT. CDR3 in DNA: TGTGCCAGCAGTGAAGCGGGGGGCCAAGAGACCCAGTACTTC. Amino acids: CASSEAGGQETQYF.

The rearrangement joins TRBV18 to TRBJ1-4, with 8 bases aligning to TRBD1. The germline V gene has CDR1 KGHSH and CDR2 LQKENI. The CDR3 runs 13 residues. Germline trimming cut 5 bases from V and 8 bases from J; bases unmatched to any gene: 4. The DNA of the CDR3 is TGTGCCAGCTCAGGAGGACAGGGAGAAAAACTGTTTTTT. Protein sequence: CASSGGQGEKLFF.

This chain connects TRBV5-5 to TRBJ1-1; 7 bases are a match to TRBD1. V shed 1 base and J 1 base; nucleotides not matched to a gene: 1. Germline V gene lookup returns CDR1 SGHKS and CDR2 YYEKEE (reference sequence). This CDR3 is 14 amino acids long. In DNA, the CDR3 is TGTGCCAGCAGCTTGTCAGGGGGGAACACTGAAGCTTTCTTT. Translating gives CASSLSGGNTEAFF.

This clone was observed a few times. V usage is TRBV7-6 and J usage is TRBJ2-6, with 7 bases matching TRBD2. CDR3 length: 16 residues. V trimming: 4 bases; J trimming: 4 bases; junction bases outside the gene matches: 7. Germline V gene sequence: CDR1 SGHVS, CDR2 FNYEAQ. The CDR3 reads CASSSSGGWGANVLTF. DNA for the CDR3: TGTGCCAGCAGCTCTAGCGGAGGATGGGGGGCCAACGTCCTGACTTTC.

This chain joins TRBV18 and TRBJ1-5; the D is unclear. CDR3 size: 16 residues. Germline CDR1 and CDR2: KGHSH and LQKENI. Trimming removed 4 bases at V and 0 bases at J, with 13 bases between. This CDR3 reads CASSLGRGLSNQPQHF. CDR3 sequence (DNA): TGTGCCAGCTCACTGGGGAGAGGGCTTAGCAATCAGCCCCAGCATTTT.

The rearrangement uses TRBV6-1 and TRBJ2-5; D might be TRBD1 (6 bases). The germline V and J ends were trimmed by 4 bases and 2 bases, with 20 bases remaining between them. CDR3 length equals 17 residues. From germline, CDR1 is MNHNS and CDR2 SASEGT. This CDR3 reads CASSGGFYRAAQETQYF. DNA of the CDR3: TGTGCCAGCAGTGGAGGTTTCTACAGGGCAGCGCAAGAGACCCAGTACTTC.

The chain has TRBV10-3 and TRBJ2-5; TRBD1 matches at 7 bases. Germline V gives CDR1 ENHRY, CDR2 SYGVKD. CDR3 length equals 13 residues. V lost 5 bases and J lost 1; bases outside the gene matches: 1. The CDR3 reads CAISRDSQETQYF. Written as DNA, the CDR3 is TGTGCCATCAGTCGGGACAGCCAAGAGACCCAGTACTTC.

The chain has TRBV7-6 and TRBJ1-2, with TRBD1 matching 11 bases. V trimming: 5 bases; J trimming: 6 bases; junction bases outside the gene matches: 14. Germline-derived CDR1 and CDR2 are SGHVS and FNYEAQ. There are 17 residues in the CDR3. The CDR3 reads CASSPHSTGTGGNGYTF. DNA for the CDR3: TGTGCCAGCAGCCCTCACTCAACCGGGACAGGGGGTAATGGCTACACCTTC.

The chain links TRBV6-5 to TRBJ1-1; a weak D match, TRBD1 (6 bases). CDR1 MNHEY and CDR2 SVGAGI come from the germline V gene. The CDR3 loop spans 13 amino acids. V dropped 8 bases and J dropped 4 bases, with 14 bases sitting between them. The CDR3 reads CASASRGRTEAFF. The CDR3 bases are TGTGCCAGCGCCTCCAGGGGACGCACTGAAGCTTTCTTT.

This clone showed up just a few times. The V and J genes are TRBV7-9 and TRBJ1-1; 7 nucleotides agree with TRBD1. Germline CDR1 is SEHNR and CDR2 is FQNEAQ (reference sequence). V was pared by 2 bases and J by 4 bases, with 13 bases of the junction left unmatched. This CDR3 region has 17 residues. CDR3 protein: CASSLKANPTGSTEAFF. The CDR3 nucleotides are TGTGCCAGCAGCTTAAAAGCGAACCCGACAGGGAGCACTGAAGCTTTCTTT.

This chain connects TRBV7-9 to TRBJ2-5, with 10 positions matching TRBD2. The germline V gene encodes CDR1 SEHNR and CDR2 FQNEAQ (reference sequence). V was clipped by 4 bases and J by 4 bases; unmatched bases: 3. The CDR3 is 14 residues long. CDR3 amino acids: CASSSWTSGETQYF. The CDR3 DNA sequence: TGTGCCAGCAGCTCGTGGACTAGCGGAGAGACCCAGTACTTC.

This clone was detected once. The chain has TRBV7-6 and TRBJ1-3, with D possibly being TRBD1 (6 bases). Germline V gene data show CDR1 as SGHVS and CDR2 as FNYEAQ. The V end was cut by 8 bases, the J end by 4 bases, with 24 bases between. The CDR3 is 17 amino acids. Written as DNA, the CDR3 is TGTGCCAGCTTCAACCCGGGCGGGGGCCGGGGGGGAAACACCATATATTTT. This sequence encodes CASFNPGGGRGGNTIYF.

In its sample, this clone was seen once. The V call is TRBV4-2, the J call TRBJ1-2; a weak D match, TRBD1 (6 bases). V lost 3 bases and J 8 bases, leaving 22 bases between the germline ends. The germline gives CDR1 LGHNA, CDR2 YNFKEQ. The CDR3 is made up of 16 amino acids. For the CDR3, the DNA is TGTGCCAGCAGCCATACCGGGTTACAGGGAGAGAAAGGCTACACCTTC. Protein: CASSHTGLQGEKGYTF.

CDR3 sequence (DNA): TGTGCTAGTGATCAATACGGGGGGGGCGCAGATACGCAGTATTTT. Residues: CASDQYGGGADTQYF. The V gene is TRBV12-5, the J gene TRBJ2-3; 8 nucleotides line up with TRBD2. The CDR3 has 15 amino acids. Per the germline V gene, CDR1 is LGHNT and CDR2 is FRNRAP. V lost 7 bases, J lost 4 bases, and 10 bases stayed unmatched.

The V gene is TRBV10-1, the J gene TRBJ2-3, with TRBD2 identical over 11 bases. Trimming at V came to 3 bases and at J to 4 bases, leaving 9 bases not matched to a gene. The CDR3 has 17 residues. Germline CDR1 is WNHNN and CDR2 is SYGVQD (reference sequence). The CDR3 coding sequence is TGCGCCAGCAGTGACCATAAACTAGCGGGGGCCGCAGATACGCAGTATTTT. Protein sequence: CASSDHKLAGAADTQYF.

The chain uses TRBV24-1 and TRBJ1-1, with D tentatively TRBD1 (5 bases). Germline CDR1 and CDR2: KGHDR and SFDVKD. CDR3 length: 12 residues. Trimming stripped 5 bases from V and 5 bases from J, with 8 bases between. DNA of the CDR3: TGTGCCACCAGTGCCGGGGGTACTGAAGCTTTCTTT. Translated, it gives CATSAGGTEAFF.

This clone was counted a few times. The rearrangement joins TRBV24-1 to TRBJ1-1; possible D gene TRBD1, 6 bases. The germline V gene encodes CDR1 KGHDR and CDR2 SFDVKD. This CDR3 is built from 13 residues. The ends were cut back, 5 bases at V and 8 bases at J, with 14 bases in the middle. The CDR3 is CATSGDNRAEAFF. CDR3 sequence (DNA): TGTGCCACCAGTGGTGATAACAGGGCAGAAGCTTTCTTT.

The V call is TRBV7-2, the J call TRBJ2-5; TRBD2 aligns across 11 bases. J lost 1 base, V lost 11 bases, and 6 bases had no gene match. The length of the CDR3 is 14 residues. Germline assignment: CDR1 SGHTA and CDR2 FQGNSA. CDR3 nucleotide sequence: TGTGCCGGCACTAGCGGGGGACCCCAAGAGACCCAGTACTTC. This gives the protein CAGTSGGPQETQYF.

This CDR3 is CASSLDTRDRGFHEQFF. The CDR3, as DNA: TGTGCCAGCAGCTTAGATACCCGGGACAGGGGTTTCCATGAGCAGTTCTTC. The rearrangement links TRBV7-2 to TRBJ2-1, with 10 positions matching TRBD1. Trimming removed 1 base from V and 8 bases from J; junction bases left unmatched: 11. From germline, CDR1 is SGHTA and CDR2 FQGNSA. The length of the CDR3 is 17 residues.